The source of this T cell receptor beta chain is a study of molecular identifiers for immune sequencing clone quantification. The V and J ends lost 10 bases and 8 bases respectively, with 14 bases between them. Germline CDR1 and CDR2: LNHDA and SQIVND (reference sequence). This CDR3 has 11 residues. Preparation of the bulk TCR libraries relied on previously described methods and listed TCR primers. TCRdb re-derived calls from the PCR reads in MiXCR, one entry per CDR3 protein. The repertoire holds 88,000 or so distinct CDR3 sequences, approximately 22% seen once, with around 1.1% in the top ten. Sequencing was performed on naive CD8+ T cells from blood, with Jurkat cell RNA spiked in. The subset denotes: FACS-sorted CD8+CD4-CCR7+CD45RA+ naive T cells. This clonotype was obtained from a human donor in good health. Some libraries in this study had Jurkat cell RNA spiked in. The chain employs TRBV19 and TRBJ1-1; no clear D. As DNA, the CDR3 is TGTGCCAAAAGTATTGTAAGCGAAGCTTTCTTT. Amino acid sequence: CAKSIVSEAFF.